A selection of T cell receptor beta chains follows, all from one sample in a study of identifying expanded T cells in peripheral blood. Generated by immunoSEQ multiplex PCR, the TCRdb table keeps only in-frame clones and is missing some. The profile covers about 130,000 clones, with about 86% appearing a single time and approximately 8.9% taken by the ten largest. The sequencing input was blood. These receptors came from a person aged 18 to 69 in good health. The CDR3 runs from the conserved cysteine through the conserved F or W. Fields, in order: CDR3 protein, CDR3 DNA, D gene, J gene, clone size, V gene. The D gene is left open where the match is weak. Not all rows give a size; the values are once, few, many and, for expanded clones, a class.

CDR3: CASSAYQQGMGDEKLFF; DNA: TGTGCCAGCAGCGCATACCAACAGGGCATGGGTGATGAAAAACTGTTTTTT; D: -; J: TRBJ1-4; size: -; V: TRBV13
CDR3: CASSWDRQMGYTF; DNA: TGTGCCAGCAGCTGGGACAGGCAGATGGGCTACACCTTC; D: TRBD1; J: TRBJ1-2; size: few; V: TRBV14
CDR3: CASSQELAGVSYEQYF; DNA: TGCGCCAGCAGCCAAGAATTAGCGGGGGTCTCCTACGAGCAGTACTTC; D: TRBD2; J: TRBJ2-7; size: -; V: TRBV4-3
CDR3: CASSYAVVGTEAFF; DNA: TGTGCCAGCAGTTATGCGGTAGTTGGCACTGAAGCTTTCTTT; D: -; J: TRBJ1-1; size: -; V: TRBV6-5
CDR3: CASSQDPGRGEKLFF; DNA: TGCGCCAGCAGCCAAGATCCAGGGAGAGGTGAAAAACTGTTTTTT; D: -; J: TRBJ1-4; size: -; V: TRBV4-1
CDR3: CASNWGPGVKNIQYF; DNA: TGCGCCAGCAACTGGGGACCCGGGGTCAAAAACATTCAGTACTTC; D: -; J: TRBJ2-4; size: -; V: TRBV4-1
CDR3: CASSAPSPRQPQHF; DNA: TGTGCCAGCAGTGCCCCGTCCCCACGACAGCCCCAGCATTTT; D: -; J: TRBJ1-5; size: -; V: TRBV2
CDR3: CASSLVWGANTGELFF; DNA: TGTGCCAGCAGCTTAGTTTGGGGGGCGAACACCGGGGAGCTGTTTTTT; D: -; J: TRBJ2-2; size: -; V: TRBV7-8
CDR3: CASGPSGGAIYEQYF; DNA: TGTGCCAGCGGACCTAGCGGGGGGGCCATATACGAGCAGTACTTC; D: TRBD2; J: TRBJ2-7; size: -; V: TRBV27
CDR3: CASSGRIAGGPSDTQYF; DNA: TGTGCCAGCAGCGGAAGGATAGCGGGAGGGCCGTCAGATACGCAGTATTTT; D: TRBD2; J: TRBJ2-3; size: -; V: TRBV9
CDR3: CASSPTGTSPVDTQYF; DNA: TGCGCCAGCAGTCCTACCGGGACTAGCCCGGTAGATACGCAGTATTTT; D: TRBD2; J: TRBJ2-3; size: -; V: TRBV4-1
CDR3: CASSLSGVEEKLFF; DNA: TGTGCCAGCAGCTTGTCGGGGGTTGAAGAAAAACTGTTTTTT; D: -; J: TRBJ1-4; size: once; V: TRBV5-8
CDR3: CASSQDLRRDEQFF; DNA: TGTGCCAGCAGCCAAGATCTTAGGCGGGATGAGCAGTTCTTC; D: -; J: TRBJ2-1; size: few; V: TRBV4-2
CDR3: CASSPGPNSNQPQHF; DNA: TGTGCCAGCAGCCCGGGACCTAATAGCAATCAGCCCCAGCATTTT; D: -; J: TRBJ1-5; size: -; V: TRBV7-9